One sample yielded the 6 T cell receptor beta chains listed below, sequenced in a study of cytomegalovirus exposure and HLA in healthy donors. Assay: immunoSEQ multiplex PCR; the TCRdb copy retains only in-frame clones and omits some. The profile shows roughly 280,000 clones, just over 85% of them singletons. Sequencing used PBMCs. Source of these receptors: a woman aged 18 to 35 in good health and CMV-seronegative.

The V gene is TRBV27, the J gene TRBJ2-5; a weak D match, TRBD2 (6 bases). This CDR3 contains 16 residues. Germline-derived CDR1 and CDR2 are MNHEY and SMNVEV (reference sequence). V was trimmed by 6 bases and J by 1 base, leaving 18 bases between them. The CDR3 sequence: CASRFGSNSAQETQYF. In DNA form, the CDR3 reads TGTGCCAGCAGGTTCGGGAGTAATTCGGCCCAAGAGACCCAGTACTTC.

This chain uses TRBV28 with TRBJ1-5; TRBD1 aligns across 7 bases. With 4 bases clipped from V and 7 bases from J, the junction kept 7 bases outside the gene matches. Germline loops: CDR1 MDHEN, CDR2 SYDVKM. The length of the CDR3 is 14 residues. The CDR3 DNA reads TGTGCCAGCAGTTGGGGGACAGTGGGCCAGCCCCAGCATTTT. Amino acids: CASSWGTVGQPQHF.

The chain combines TRBV30 with TRBJ2-3, with 10 bases aligning to TRBD2. V dropped 8 bases and J dropped 4; count of bases not matched to a gene: 12. Germline V gene lookup returns CDR1 GTSNPN and CDR2 SVGIG (reference sequence). The CDR3 spans 15 residues. CDR3 residues: CAGRGLAGEADTQYF. DNA of the CDR3: TGTGCCGGAAGGGGGCTAGCGGGAGAGGCAGATACGCAGTATTTT.

This chain uses TRBV4-3 with TRBJ1-1; weak D call: TRBD1 (5 bases). Germline V gene lookup returns CDR1 LGHNA and CDR2 YSLEER. The CDR3 loop spans 17 amino acids. Trimming removed 2 bases at V and 7 bases at J, with 23 bases between. CDR3 nucleotides: TGCGCCAGCAGCCAACTACTCCCGAAGGGGATTGAGGTTGAAGCTTTCTTT. Protein: CASSQLLPKGIEVEAFF.

The genes are TRBV5-6 and TRBJ1-1; 9 nucleotides line up with TRBD1. The CDR3 contains 14 residues. Per germline, CDR1 SGHDT and CDR2 YYEEEE. J was trimmed by 5 bases and V by 4 bases; bases with no gene match: 6. CDR3 residues: CASSPPGQGTEAFF. CDR3 nucleotides: TGTGCCAGCAGCCCACCGGGACAGGGAACTGAAGCTTTCTTT.

The gene calls are TRBV5-1 and TRBJ2-7, with D unclear. Trimming removed 4 bases at V and 2 bases at J, with 16 bases between. The V gene's germline CDR1 is SGHRS and CDR2 YFSETQ. This CDR3 is built from 15 residues. In nucleotides, the CDR3 is TGCGCCAGCAGCCCAAGTAACATGAAGACCTACGAGCAGTACTTC. Amino acid sequence: CASSPSNMKTYEQYF. Variable domain in full (rest from reference TRBV5-1 and TRBJ2-7): KAGVTQTPRYLIKTRGQQVTLSCSPISGHRSVSWYQQTPGQGLQFLFEYFSETQRNKGNFPGRFSGRQFSNSRSEMNVSTLELGDSALYLCASSPSNMKTYEQYFGPGTRLTVT.